The entry below describes one TCR beta chain. The antigen remains unidentified. Selected positively for CCR7 and CD45RO-negative, naive CD8 cells excluded terminally differentiated effector memory CD45RA+ cells. The germline gives CDR1 SGHTA, CDR2 FQGNSA. V trimming: 3 bases; J trimming: 1 base; junction bases outside the gene matches: 11. The CDR3 runs 18 residues. The data were produced by immunoSEQ multiplex PCR, yet TCRdb's version contains in-frame clones alone and is incomplete. This table holds about 2 million clones, about 95% found once. This sample stems from a study of shared clonotypes between healthy human individuals. Overall study results and limits: Among non-shared clonotypes, generation probabilities were lower than among those shared by all four donors.

This rearrangement joins TRBV7-2 to TRBJ2-1; TRBD2 aligns across 8 bases. The TCR comes from a man aged 18 to 30 in good health. The sequenced material came from naive CD8+ T cells sorted from blood. CDR3 nucleotides: TGTGCCAGCAGCTTGGTAGGACCAGGACTAGCATCCTACAATGAGCAGTTCTTC. Its protein product is CASSLVGPGLASYNEQFF.